The clone carrying this T cell receptor (beta chain) has more than one count but fewer than ten. The protocol was immunoSEQ multiplex PCR, while the TCRdb copy is restricted to in-frame clones and leaves out a portion. The table includes approximately 74,000 clones, approximately 83% detected once. These data come from a study of blood T cell repertoires in COVID-19. J lost 2 bases, V lost 2 bases, and 5 bases had no gene match. The CDR3 contains 15 residues. Germline CDR1 and CDR2: SGHVS and FQNEAQ. The receptor's source is an older man with active or convalescent COVID-19. Sequences were obtained from peripheral blood. The chain combines TRBV7-8 with TRBJ2-7, with TRBD1 matching over 8 bases. The CDR3 is CASSLMGQVTYEQYF. Written as DNA, the CDR3 is TGTGCCAGCAGCTTAATGGGACAGGTAACCTACGAGCAGTACTTC.